The clone carrying this T cell receptor (beta chain) was seen once. Its specificity is unknown. With a much larger clone just one base away, this may be a read error. The data stem from a study of early T cells in non-severe SARS-CoV-2 infection. Study information: Sequencing targeted bulk RNA from unsorted whole blood, leaving chains unpaired.

This CDR3 has 17 amino acids. In germline, CDR1 is MNHEY, CDR2 SVGEGT. Unique molecular identifiers tagged individual cDNA molecules. TCRdb used MiXCR to reprocess the 5' RACE reads, holding one entry per CDR3 protein. In the table there are about 49,000 distinct CDR3 sequences, 10% to 15% of which are singletons. Broader study findings: Clonotype matching in VDJdb favored anti-spike CD8 responses and did not capture private and CD4 specificities.

The chain carries TRBV6-2 or TRBV6-3 and TRBJ2-1, with 7 nucleotides matching TRBD1. The sequencing sample was made of whole blood. The clonotype comes from an adult who was a healthcare worker with PCR-confirmed SARS-CoV-2 infection or an uninfected control (not recorded which). The CDR3 DNA follows: TGTGCCAGCAGTTACCCCCCGGACAGGACCCCCCACAATGAGCAGTTATTC. Amino acid sequence: CASSYPPDRTPHNEQLF.